This T cell receptor beta chain derives from a study of PD-1 blockade in classical Hodgkin lymphoma (dated by TCRdb to 2020 to 2021). At the level of the whole study: Nivolumab dosing was 3 mg/kg intravenously every 2 weeks, continuing until either disease progression or unacceptable toxicity. A peripheral blood immune signature of response to PD-1 blockade in classical Hodgkin lymphoma was defined using TCR beta sequencing and CyTOF.

The Qiagen DNeasy kit was used to extract genomic DNA both from unsorted PBMCs and from the negatively selected CD4+ and CD8+ fractions. TCR beta CDR3 regions were subjected to amplification by immunoSEQ multiplex PCR with primers that anneal to V and J segments. A synthetic immune receptor repertoire was used to minimize amplification bias, and any remaining bias was removed computationally after sequencing. The study's own analysis went as follows. Repertoire diversity was quantified as the Shannon entropy index using custom Python scripts. The unsorted, CD4+ and CD8+ repertoires were each analyzed separately, with the exception of combined analyses, where CD4+ and CD8+ sequences were merged in silico. Clonal expansion was defined as at least a 2-fold frequency increase after treatment relative to C1D1, with a pseudocount of 0.5 for undetected baseline clones. Singleton clones were defined as clones with 0 or 1 copy at C1D1, and non-singleton clones were defined as clones with 2 or more copies. Clones expanded in unsorted samples were assigned a CD4+, CD8+ or unknown annotation through matching of protein sequences in sorted samples from the same patient. Wilcoxon tests on paired samples were used to test changes in diversity from C1D1 to C4D1. TCRdb retrieved this table from immuneACCESS and kept in-frame rearrangements only. Not all clones are present; in checked studies, unresolved V genes account for under half, and no reason is known for the remainder. V and J calls and clone size are given by that table; D and trimming were obtained from the DNA. The sample yields about 98,000 clones; about nine tenths were counted once. Roughly 2.8% of the sample lies in the top ten.

Overall results and qualifications from the work: Only a single clinical trial cohort was studied, and what caused the repertoire differences, possibly disease activity or prior therapy, remained undefined. Baseline TCR diversity was reported to be lower in newly diagnosed patients than in healthy donors and to be lower still in relapsed/refractory patients. By C4D1, a significant rise was seen in CD4+ TCR diversity but not in CD8+ TCR diversity (p=0.0027 vs p=0.16), and the rise was most apparent among complete responders (p=0.02). Lower diversity was seen in patients whose nivolumab began less than 1 year after ASCT, and these patients were left out of later analyses so that immune reconstitution would not confound the results. Trial patients achieving complete response had baseline diversity similar to newly diagnosed patients, whereas partial responders and progressors had significantly lower diversity.

Of note for this clone: Its antigen specificity is not known. Per-base qualities were not stored, and no clone one base away is much larger.

Taken from the germline V gene, the CDR1 and CDR2 loops are MNHEY and SVGAGI. From cysteine to phenylalanine, the CDR3 is 11 amino acids long. Only the CDR3 region is kept as DNA, spanning 33 bases read in frame from base 1. At the junction V is shortened by 7 bases and J by 7 bases, with 11 bases in between. The time point label for this specimen denotes: cycle 1 day 1 (C1D1), immediately before nivolumab initiation. Every trial patient had relapsed after autologous stem cell transplantation, and cohorts A, B and C differed in prior brentuximab vedotin exposure. The trial cohort included 55 to 65 patients with relapsed/refractory classical Hodgkin lymphoma, and each patient had a best overall response of complete response, partial response or progressive disease. Single-agent nivolumab was administered to trial patients in the multi-cohort phase II CheckMate 205 trial. An independent review committee assessed best overall response by applying the 2007 International Working Group response criteria. Trial PBMCs were collected just before the start of nivolumab (C1D1) and during therapy at cycle 2 day 1 and cycle 4 day 1. Peripheral blood was collected in 8 mL Vacutainer Cell Preparation Tubes, from which PBMCs were isolated by centrifugation and then cryopreserved.

This receptor was identified in a human donor with classical Hodgkin lymphoma. The rearrangement combines TRBV6-5 with TRBJ2-7, with TRBD2 tentatively as D gene (5 bases match). The material was peripheral blood mononuclear cells (PBMCs), obtained at baseline. The nucleotide sequence is TGTGCCAGCAAAAGCTGGGAGGAGCAGTACTTC. Translated, it reads CASKSWEEQYF.